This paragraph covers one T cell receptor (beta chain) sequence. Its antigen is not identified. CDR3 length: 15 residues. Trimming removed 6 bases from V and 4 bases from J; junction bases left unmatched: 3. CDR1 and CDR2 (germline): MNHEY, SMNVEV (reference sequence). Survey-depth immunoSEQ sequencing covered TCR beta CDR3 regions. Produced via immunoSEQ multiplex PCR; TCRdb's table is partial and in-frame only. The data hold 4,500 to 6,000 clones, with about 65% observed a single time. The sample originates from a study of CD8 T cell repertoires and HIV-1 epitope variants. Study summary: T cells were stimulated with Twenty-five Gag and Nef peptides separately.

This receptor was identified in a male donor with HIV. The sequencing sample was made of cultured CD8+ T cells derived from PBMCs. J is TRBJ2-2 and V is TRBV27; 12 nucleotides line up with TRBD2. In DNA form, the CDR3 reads TGTGCCAGCAGCCTAGCGGGAGGGATCACCGGGGAGCTGTTTTTT. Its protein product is CASSLAGGITGELFF.